These 2 T cell receptor beta chains share one sample of origin, sequenced in a study of blood T cells in healthy people across ages. Alongside a J-beta primer mix, a sample-barcoded 5' primer served in a second PCR lasting about 6 to 12 cycles. TCRdb redid the calling of the 5' RACE reads with MiXCR, one entry per CDR3 protein. Among more than 1,000,000 distinct CDR3 sequences listed, roughly 24% were seen once. A further study also used this sample, focusing on T cells of mothers and their children.

Sequencing was performed on blood. The receptor source for this set is a girl aged 2 to 10 in good health.

The rearrangement uses TRBV27 and TRBJ1-6, with D tentatively TRBD1 (5 bases). The V gene lost 1 base and the J gene lost 1 base, with 8 bases spanning the gap. The germline gives CDR1 MNHEY, CDR2 SMNVEV (reference sequence). The CDR3 consists of 16 residues. The CDR3: CASSLYQGSYNSPLHF. CDR3 DNA: TGTGCCAGCAGTTTATATCAGGGATCCTATAATTCACCCCTCCACTTT.

The chain joins TRBV29-1 to TRBJ2-7, with 7 bases lining up with TRBD1. Per the germline V gene, CDR1 is SQVTM and CDR2 is ANQGSEA. With 7 bases clipped from V and 3 bases from J, the junction kept 9 bases outside the gene matches. The CDR3 has 13 residues. The CDR3 region has the DNA TGCAGCGCACGGGACAGAGACTTCTACGAGCAGTACTTC. Translation gives CSARDRDFYEQYF.